This T cell receptor (beta chain) was found in a study of metastatic and nonmetastatic thyroid tumors. Across the study: Samples came from malignant and benign thyroid patients, and repertoires were compared across blood and tumor or nodule tissue.

In its sample, this clone was seen many times. All patients were treatment-naive before thyroid surgery. Per germline, CDR1 LNHDA and CDR2 SQIVND (reference sequence). V lost 0 bases and J 6 bases, leaving 12 bases between the germline ends. The CDR3 totals 15 residues. TCRdb re-analyzed the PCR reads using MiXCR. The data show tens of thousands of clones, approximately 15% seen once. Source material: blood. The chain combines TRBV19 with TRBJ2-1; a possible D gene is TRBD1 (6 bases). The receptor comes from a male donor with papillary thyroid cancer or a benign thyroid nodule (not recorded which). Some clones in this sample may be carry-over from other donors' samples. CDR3 in DNA: TGTGCCAGTAGTATAGATGGGGGCTCGGGCAATGAGCAGTTCTTC. Protein sequence: CASSIDGGSGNEQFF.